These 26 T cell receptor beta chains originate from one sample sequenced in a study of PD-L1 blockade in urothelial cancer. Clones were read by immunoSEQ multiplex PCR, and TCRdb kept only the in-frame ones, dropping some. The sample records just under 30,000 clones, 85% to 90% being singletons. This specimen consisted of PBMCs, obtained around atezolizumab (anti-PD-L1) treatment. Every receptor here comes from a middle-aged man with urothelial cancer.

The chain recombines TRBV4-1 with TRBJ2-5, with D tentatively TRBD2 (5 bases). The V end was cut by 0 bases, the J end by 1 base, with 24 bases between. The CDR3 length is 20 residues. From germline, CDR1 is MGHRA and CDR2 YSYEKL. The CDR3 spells CASSQDQPEAVYGVQETQYF. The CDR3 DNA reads TGCGCCAGCAGCCAAGATCAACCGGAGGCGGTCTACGGGGTCCAAGAGACCCAGTACTTC.

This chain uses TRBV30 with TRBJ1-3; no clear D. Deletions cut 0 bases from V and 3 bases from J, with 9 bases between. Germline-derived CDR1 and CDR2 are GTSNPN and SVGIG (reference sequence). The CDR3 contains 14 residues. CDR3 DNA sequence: TGTGCCTGGAGTGTGGTGCGCGTTGGAAACACCATATATTTT. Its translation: CAWSVVRVGNTIYF.

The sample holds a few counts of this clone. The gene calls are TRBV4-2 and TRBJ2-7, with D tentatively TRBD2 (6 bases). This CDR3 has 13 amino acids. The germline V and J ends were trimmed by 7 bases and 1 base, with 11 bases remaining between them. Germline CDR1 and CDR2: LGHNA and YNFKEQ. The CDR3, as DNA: TGTGCCAGCAACGGGGGAGGATCCTACGAGCAGTACTTC. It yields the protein CASNGGGSYEQYF.

CDR3 in DNA: TGTGCCAGCAGCTACTTAGGGGGGACTAGCGGAACCTACGAGCAGTACTTC. It encodes CASSYLGGTSGTYEQYF. The J gene is TRBJ2-7, the V gene TRBV5-5; 11 bases match TRBD2. This CDR3 contains 17 residues. The junction had 10 bases not matched to a gene; V was cut back by 3 bases and J by 2 bases. Germline V gene data show CDR1 as SGHKS and CDR2 as YYEKEE (reference sequence).

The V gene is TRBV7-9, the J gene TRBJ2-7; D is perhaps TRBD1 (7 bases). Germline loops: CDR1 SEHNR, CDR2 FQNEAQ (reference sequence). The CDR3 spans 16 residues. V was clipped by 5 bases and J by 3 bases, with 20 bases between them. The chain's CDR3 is CASSPRQGGRIYEQYF. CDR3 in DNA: TGTGCCAGCAGCCCTAGACAGGGAGGTAGAATCTACGAGCAGTACTTC.

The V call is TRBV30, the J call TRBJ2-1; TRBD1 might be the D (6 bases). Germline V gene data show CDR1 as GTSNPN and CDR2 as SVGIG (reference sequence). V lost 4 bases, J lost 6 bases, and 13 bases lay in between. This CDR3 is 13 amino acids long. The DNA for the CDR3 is TGTGCCTGGAACTCGTGGACAGTCAATGAGCAGTTCTTC. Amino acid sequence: CAWNSWTVNEQFF.

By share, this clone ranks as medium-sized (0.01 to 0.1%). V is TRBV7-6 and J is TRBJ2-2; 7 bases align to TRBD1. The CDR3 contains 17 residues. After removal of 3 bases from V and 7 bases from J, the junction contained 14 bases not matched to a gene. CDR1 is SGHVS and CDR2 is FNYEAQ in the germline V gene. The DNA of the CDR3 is TGTGCCAGCAGCTTTACGTCCCCTGACAGGGCTGGCGGGGAGCTGTTTTTT. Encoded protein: CASSFTSPDRAGGELFF.

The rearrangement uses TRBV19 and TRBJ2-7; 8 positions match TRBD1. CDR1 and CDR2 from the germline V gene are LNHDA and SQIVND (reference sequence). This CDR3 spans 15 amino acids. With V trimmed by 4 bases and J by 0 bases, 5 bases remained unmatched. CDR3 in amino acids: CASSTRQGSSYEQYF. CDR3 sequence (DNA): TGTGCCAGTAGTACCCGACAGGGGTCCTCCTACGAGCAGTACTTC.

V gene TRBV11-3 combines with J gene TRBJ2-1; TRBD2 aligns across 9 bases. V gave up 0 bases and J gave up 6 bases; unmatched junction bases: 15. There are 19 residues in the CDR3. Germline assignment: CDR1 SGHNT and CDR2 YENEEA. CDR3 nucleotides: TGTGCCAGCAGCTTAGATCTCCCCCATAGCGGGAGTTTGGGCAATGAGCAGTTCTTC. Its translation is CASSLDLPHSGSLGNEQFF.

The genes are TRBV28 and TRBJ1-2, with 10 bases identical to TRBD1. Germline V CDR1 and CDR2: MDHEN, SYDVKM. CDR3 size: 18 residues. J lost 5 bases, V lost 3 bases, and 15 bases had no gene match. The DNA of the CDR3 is TGTGCCAGCAGTTTGTTTACGACAGGGGGCGTAAGTCGTTATGGCTACACCTTC. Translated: CASSLFTTGGVSRYGYTF.

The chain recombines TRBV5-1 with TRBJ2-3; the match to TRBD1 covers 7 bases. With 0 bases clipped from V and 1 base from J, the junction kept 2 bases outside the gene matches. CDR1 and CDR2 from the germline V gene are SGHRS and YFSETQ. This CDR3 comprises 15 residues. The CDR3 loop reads CASSLDRGGTDTQYF. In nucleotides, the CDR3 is TGCGCCAGCAGCTTGGACAGGGGAGGCACAGATACGCAGTATTTT. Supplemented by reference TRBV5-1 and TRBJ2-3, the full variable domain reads KAGVTQTPRYLIKTRGQQVTLSCSPISGHRSVSWYQQTPGQGLQFLFEYFSETQRNKGNFPGRFSGRQFSNSRSEMNVSTLELGDSALYLCASSLDRGGTDTQYFGPGTRLTVL.

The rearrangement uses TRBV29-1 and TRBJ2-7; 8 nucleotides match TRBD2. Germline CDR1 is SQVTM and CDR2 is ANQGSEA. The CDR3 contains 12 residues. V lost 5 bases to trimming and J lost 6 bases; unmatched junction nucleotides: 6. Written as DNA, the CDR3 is TGCAGCGTTCATAGCGGGACGGCCGAGCAGTACTTC. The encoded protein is CSVHSGTAEQYF.

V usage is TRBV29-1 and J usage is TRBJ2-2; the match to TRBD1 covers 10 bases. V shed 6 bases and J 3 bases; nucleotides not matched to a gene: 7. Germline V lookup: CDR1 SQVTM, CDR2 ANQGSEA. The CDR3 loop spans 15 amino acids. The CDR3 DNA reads TGCAGCGTGGCCGGGACAGGGGAGTACACCGGGGAGCTGTTTTTT. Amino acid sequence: CSVAGTGEYTGELFF.

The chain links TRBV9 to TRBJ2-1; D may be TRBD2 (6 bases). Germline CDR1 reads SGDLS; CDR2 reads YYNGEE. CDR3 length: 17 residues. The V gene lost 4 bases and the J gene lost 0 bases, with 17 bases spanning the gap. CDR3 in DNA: TGTGCCAGCAGCCTAGTTAGCGGAGGGCGCTCCTACAATGAGCAGTTCTTC. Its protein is CASSLVSGGRSYNEQFF.

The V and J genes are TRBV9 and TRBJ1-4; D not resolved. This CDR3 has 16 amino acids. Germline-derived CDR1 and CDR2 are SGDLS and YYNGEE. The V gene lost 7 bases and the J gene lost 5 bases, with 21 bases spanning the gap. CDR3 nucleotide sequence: TGTGCCAGCCCCACCTTTCGACAAACTGGAAATGAAAAACTGTTTTTT. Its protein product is CASPTFRQTGNEKLFF.

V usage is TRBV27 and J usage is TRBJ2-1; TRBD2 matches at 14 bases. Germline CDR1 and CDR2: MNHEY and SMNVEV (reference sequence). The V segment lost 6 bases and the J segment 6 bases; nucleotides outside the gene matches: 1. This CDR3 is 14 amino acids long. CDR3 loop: CASRGLAGVNEQFF. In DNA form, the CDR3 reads TGTGCCAGCAGGGGACTAGCGGGAGTCAATGAGCAGTTCTTC.

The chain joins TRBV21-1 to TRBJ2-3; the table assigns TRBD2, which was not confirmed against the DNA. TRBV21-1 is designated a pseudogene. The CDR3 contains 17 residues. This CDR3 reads CASSVRLPSVTTDTQYF. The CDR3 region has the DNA TGTGCCAGCAGCGTACGACTACCTAGCGTTACCACAGATACGCAGTATTTT.

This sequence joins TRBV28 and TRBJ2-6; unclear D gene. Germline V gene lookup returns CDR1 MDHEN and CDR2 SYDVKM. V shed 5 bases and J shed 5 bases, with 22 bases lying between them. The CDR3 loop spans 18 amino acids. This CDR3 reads CASSQKNLTQSRANVLTF. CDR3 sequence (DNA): TGTGCCAGCAGTCAGAAAAACTTGACACAAAGTCGGGCCAACGTCCTGACTTTC.

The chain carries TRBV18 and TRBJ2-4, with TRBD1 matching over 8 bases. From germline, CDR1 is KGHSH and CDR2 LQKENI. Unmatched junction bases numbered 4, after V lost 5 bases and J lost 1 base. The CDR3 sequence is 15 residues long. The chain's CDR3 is CASSSDRGAKNIQYF. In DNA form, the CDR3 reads TGTGCCAGCTCATCAGACAGGGGCGCCAAAAACATTCAGTACTTC.

The CDR3, as DNA: TGCGCCAGCAGTGAGTCGATTGGCAGGGTGAGCGCAGATACGCAGTATTTT. Translated: CASSESIGRVSADTQYF. The gene calls are TRBV10-1 and TRBJ2-3; tentatively, D is TRBD1 (5 bases). Germline V lookup: CDR1 WNHNN, CDR2 SYGVQD (reference sequence). V dropped 0 bases and J dropped 4 bases, with 17 bases sitting between them. This CDR3 has 17 amino acids.

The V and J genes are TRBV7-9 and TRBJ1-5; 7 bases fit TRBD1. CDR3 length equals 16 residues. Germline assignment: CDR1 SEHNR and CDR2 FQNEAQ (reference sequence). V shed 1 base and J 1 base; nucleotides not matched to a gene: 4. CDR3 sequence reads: CASSLGGDRSNQPQHF. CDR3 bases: TGTGCCAGCAGCTTAGGGGGGGACAGAAGCAATCAGCCCCAGCATTTT.

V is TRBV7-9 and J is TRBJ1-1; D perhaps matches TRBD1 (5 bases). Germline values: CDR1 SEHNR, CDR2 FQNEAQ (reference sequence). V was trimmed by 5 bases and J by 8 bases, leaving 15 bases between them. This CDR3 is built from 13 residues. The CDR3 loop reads CASSARRVYEAFF. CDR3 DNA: TGTGCCAGCAGCGCACGCAGGGTTTACGAAGCTTTCTTT.

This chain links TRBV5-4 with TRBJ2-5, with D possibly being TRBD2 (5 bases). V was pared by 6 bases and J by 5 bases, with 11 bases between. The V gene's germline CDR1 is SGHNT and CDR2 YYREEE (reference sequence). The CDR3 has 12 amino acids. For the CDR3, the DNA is TGTGCCAGCAACCAGCGAGGGGAGACCCAGTACTTC. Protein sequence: CASNQRGETQYF.

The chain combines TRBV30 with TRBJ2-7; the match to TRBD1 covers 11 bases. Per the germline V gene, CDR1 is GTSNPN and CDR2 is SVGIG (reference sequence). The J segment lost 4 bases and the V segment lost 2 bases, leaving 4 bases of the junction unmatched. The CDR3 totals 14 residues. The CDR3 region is CAWSLGDRGYEQYF. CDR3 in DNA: TGTGCCTGGAGTCTCGGGGACAGGGGGTACGAGCAGTACTTC.

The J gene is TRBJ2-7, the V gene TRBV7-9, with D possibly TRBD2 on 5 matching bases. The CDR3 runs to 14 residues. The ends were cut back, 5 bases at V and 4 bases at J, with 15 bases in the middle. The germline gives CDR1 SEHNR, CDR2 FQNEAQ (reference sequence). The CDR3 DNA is TGTGCCAGCAGCGTCACAACCGGGGTTTACGAGCAGTACTTC. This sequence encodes CASSVTTGVYEQYF.

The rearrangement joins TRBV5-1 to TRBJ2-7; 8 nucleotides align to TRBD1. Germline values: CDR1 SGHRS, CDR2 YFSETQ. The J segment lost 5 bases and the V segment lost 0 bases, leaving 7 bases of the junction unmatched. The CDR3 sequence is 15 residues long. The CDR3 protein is CASSLESTGEDEQYF. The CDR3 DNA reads TGCGCCAGCAGCTTGGAATCGACAGGGGAAGACGAGCAGTACTTC. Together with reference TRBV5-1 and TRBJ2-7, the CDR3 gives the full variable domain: KAGVTQTPRYLIKTRGQQVTLSCSPISGHRSVSWYQQTPGQGLQFLFEYFSETQRNKGNFPGRFSGRQFSNSRSEMNVSTLELGDSALYLCASSLESTGEDEQYFGPGTRLTVT.